This record looks at one T cell receptor (beta chain) sequence and its context. This sample is drawn from a study of blood T cell repertoires in COVID-19. Study context: The analysed material was cDNA or gDNA that came from T cells, B-cell-depleted T cells, or PBMCs.

Clones were sequenced by immunoSEQ multiplex PCR, and TCRdb holds only the in-frame ones, with some missing. The sample includes 71,000 or so clones, around 83% of them seen just once. Germline V gene data show CDR1 as LNHNV and CDR2 as YYDKDF (reference sequence). The CDR3 runs to 15 residues. With 0 bases removed from V and 0 bases from J, the gap between germline ends came to 6 bases. The specimen was peripheral blood. The receptor's source is a man in his 70s with acute or convalescent COVID-19. This chain connects TRBV15 to TRBJ1-5; the D is unclear. The CDR3 sequence: CATSRDHNSNQPQHF. As DNA, the CDR3 is TGTGCCACCAGCAGAGATCACAATAGCAATCAGCCCCAGCATTTT.